Listed here is a single TCR beta chain. Germline CDR1 and CDR2: MNHNY and SVGAGI (reference sequence). The length of the CDR3 is 14 residues. V was pared by 6 bases and J by 2 bases, with 13 bases between. Clones were sequenced by immunoSEQ multiplex PCR, and TCRdb holds only the in-frame ones, with some missing. The sample lists roughly 100,000 clones, more than 80% occurring once. This specimen belongs to a study of glioma-infiltrating T cells after dendritic cell vaccination. Study summary: Patients had newly diagnosed or recurrent glioblastoma and received dendritic cell vaccines. Monocyte-derived dendritic cells, cultured six to seven days with IL-4 and GM-CSF, were pulsed with autologous tumor lysate.

The genes are TRBV6-6 and TRBJ2-5; possibly TRBD2 for D (5 bases). The source is a human donor with glioblastoma. Source: blood, taken before dendritic cell vaccination. As DNA, the CDR3 is TGTGCCAGCAGCGAACGGGATTTACAAGAGACCCAGTACTTC. Translated: CASSERDLQETQYF.